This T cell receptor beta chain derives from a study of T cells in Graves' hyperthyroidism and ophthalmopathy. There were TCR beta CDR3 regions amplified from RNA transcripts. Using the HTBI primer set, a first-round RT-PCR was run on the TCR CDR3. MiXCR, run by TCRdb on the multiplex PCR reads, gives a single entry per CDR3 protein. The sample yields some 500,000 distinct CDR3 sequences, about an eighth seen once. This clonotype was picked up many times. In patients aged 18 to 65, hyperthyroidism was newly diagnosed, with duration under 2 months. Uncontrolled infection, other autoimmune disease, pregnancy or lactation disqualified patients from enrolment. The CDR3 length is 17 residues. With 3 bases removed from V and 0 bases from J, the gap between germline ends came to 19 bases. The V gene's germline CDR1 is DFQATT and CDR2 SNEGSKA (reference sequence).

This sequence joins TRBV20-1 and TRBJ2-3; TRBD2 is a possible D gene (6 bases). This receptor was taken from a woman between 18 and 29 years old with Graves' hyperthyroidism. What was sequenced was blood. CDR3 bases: TGCAGTGCTAGTTGGGGGGTCGGGGAGCCCAGCACAGATACGCAGTATTTT. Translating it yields CSASWGVGEPSTDTQYF.